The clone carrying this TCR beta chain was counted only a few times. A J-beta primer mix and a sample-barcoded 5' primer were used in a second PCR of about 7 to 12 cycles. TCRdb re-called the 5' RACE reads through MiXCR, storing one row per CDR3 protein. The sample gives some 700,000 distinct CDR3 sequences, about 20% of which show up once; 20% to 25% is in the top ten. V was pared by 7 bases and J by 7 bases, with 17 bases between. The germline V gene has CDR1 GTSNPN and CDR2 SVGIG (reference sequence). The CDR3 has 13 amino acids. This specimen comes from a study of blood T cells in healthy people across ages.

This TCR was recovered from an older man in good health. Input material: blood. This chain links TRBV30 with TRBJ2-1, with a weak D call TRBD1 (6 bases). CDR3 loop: CALTGLGDNEQFF. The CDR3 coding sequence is TGTGCCTTAACAGGGTTGGGGGATAATGAGCAGTTCTTC.